Listed here are 14 T cell receptor beta chains from one sample, sequenced in a study of cytomegalovirus exposure and HLA in healthy donors. Primers: 60 Vbeta forward and 13 Jbeta reverse. Method: immunoSEQ multiplex PCR; TCRdb's copy keeps in-frame clones and lacks some. The sample records under 250,000 clones, approximately 85% being singletons. The sequenced sample was PBMCs. Receptors originate from a girl aged 2 to 10 in good health and CMV-seronegative.

The chain recombines TRBV5-1 with TRBJ1-2, with TRBD1 matching over 7 bases. The CDR3 is 16 residues long. Germline lookup yields CDR1 SGHRS and CDR2 YFSETQ. Losses at the gene ends were 0 bases for V and 2 bases for J; bases not matched to a gene: 7. The CDR3 region is CASSLGGTAANYGYTF. The CDR3 DNA sequence: TGCGCCAGCAGCTTGGGAGGGACAGCGGCCAACTATGGCTACACCTTC.

The genes are TRBV2 and TRBJ1-1; D ambiguous. The V gene lost 1 base and the J gene lost 1 base, with 10 bases spanning the gap. Looked up from germline, CDR1 is SNHLY and CDR2 is FYNNEI. The CDR3 is 15 amino acids. The CDR3 DNA sequence: TGTGCCAGCAGTGAAGGCCCGGGTTGGAACACTGAAGCTTTCTTT. It translates to CASSEGPGWNTEAFF.

J is TRBJ2-1 and V is TRBV2, with D possibly TRBD2 on 7 matching bases. Trimming removed 6 bases at V and 8 bases at J, with 20 bases between. Looked up from germline, CDR1 is SNHLY and CDR2 is FYNNEI. This CDR3 has 15 residues. The CDR3 sequence: CASSPTRGGWDEQFF. For the CDR3, the DNA is TGTGCCAGCAGCCCGACTAGGGGGGGTTGGGATGAGCAGTTCTTC. The full variable domain, in which reference TRBV2 and TRBJ2-1 provide the parts outside the CDR3, is EPEVTQTPSHQVTQMGQEVILRCVPISNHLYFYWYRQILGQKVEFLVSFYNNEISEKSEIFDDQFSVERPDGSNFTLKIRSTKLEDSAMYFCASSPTRGGWDEQFFGPGTRLTVL.

The chain employs TRBV10-3 and TRBJ2-7; possibly TRBD2 for D (5 bases). The CDR3 is 12 amino acids. The germline CDR1 and CDR2 sequences are ENHRY and SYGVKD. Trimming stripped 8 bases from V and 5 bases from J, with 13 bases between. The CDR3 protein is CAIGGWRNEQYF. The CDR3 DNA reads as TGTGCCATCGGAGGCTGGCGGAACGAGCAGTACTTC.

The chain combines TRBV2 with TRBJ1-2; 8 bases line up with TRBD1. In germline, CDR1 is SNHLY, CDR2 FYNNEI. With V trimmed by 2 bases and J by 6 bases, 11 bases remained unmatched. The CDR3 length is 16 residues. The CDR3 is CASSERLGRGPHGYTF. The CDR3 nucleotides read TGTGCCAGCAGTGAAAGGTTGGGCAGGGGGCCCCATGGCTACACCTTC.

The chain has TRBV5-4 and TRBJ2-2; TRBD2 matches 14 bases. Trimming at V came to 5 bases and at J to 15 bases, leaving 18 bases not matched to a gene. The CDR3 loop spans 17 amino acids. The germline CDR1 and CDR2 sequences are SGHNT and YYREEE (reference sequence). CDR3 amino acids: CASSLPRLAGGPKRMFF. The CDR3 DNA reads as TGTGCCAGCAGTCTACCCCGACTAGCGGGGGGGCCTAAGCGAATGTTTTTT.

This clone was counted only a few times. The V and J genes are TRBV6-1 and TRBJ1-5; 7 bases agree with TRBD1. Trimming cost V 10 bases and J 7 bases; bases outside gene matches: 7. The CDR3 loop spans 12 amino acids. Germline V lookup: CDR1 MNHNS, CDR2 SASEGT. The CDR3 bases are TGTGCCACCCGACAGGGCGGGCAGCCCCAGCATTTT. Amino acid sequence: CATRQGGQPQHF.

The chain combines TRBV7-3 with TRBJ1-1; maybe TRBD1 (5 bases). The CDR3 consists of 14 residues. V was shortened by 2 bases and J by 4 bases, with 11 bases between the two germline ends. Germline V CDR1 and CDR2: SGHTA, FQGTGA. CDR3 region: CASSLQGSVTEAFF. CDR3 nucleotide sequence: TGTGCCAGCAGCTTACAGGGTTCGGTCACTGAAGCTTTCTTT.

The chain uses TRBV28 and TRBJ2-1, with D possibly matching TRBD2 (6 bases). V lost 3 bases, J lost 14 bases, and 11 bases lay in between. Germline loops: CDR1 MDHEN, CDR2 SYDVKM. CDR3 size: 11 residues. The chain's CDR3 is CASSFGSSEFF. The CDR3 nucleotides read TGTGCCAGCAGTTTTGGGTCTAGCGAGTTCTTC.

The genes are TRBV4-2 and TRBJ2-1, with D tentatively TRBD1 (5 bases). The CDR3 loop spans 13 amino acids. V was pared by 0 bases and J by 13 bases, with 13 bases between. Germline V CDR1 and CDR2: LGHNA, YNFKEQ. Here the CDR3 reads CASSQDVQGQQFF. DNA for the CDR3: TGTGCCAGCAGCCAAGATGTGCAGGGTCAACAGTTCTTC.

The chain is built from TRBV10-2 and TRBJ2-3; 13 bases map to TRBD2. V dropped 6 bases and J dropped 6; count of bases not matched to a gene: 6. Germline loops: CDR1 WSHSY, CDR2 SAAADI. The CDR3 totals 15 residues. CDR3 nucleotide sequence: TGCGCCAGCAGGACTAGCGGGGGGACTGCGGATACGCAGTATTTT. Translated, it gives CASRTSGGTADTQYF.

The chain has TRBV6-1 and TRBJ2-3, with a possible D match to TRBD2 (6 bases). CDR3 size: 14 residues. V lost 8 bases, J lost 2 bases, and 14 bases lay in between. CDR1 and CDR2 (germline): MNHNS, SASEGT. CDR3: CASEEGRFTDTQYF. CDR3 DNA sequence: TGTGCCAGCGAGGAGGGCCGGTTCACAGATACGCAGTATTTT.

The chain couples TRBV2 to TRBJ2-2; TRBD1 agrees at 8 bases. This CDR3 contains 15 residues. CDR1 is SNHLY and CDR2 is FYNNEI in the germline V gene. The V and J ends lost 8 bases and 0 bases, in that order; junction bases with no gene match: 5. CDR3 nucleotide sequence: TGTGCCAGCCAGGCGGGACAGGCGAACACCGGGGAGCTGTTTTTT. Its protein is CASQAGQANTGELFF.

The V gene is TRBV6-6, the J gene TRBJ2-2; possibly TRBD1 for D (5 bases). Germline V gives CDR1 MNHNY, CDR2 SVGAGI (reference sequence). V lost 5 bases and J 3 bases, leaving 13 bases between the germline ends. The CDR3 totals 15 residues. In nucleotides, the CDR3 is TGTGCCAGCAGTGATCAGGGAAGGGACACCGGGGAGCTGTTTTTT. Translating it yields CASSDQGRDTGELFF.